The source of this T cell receptor beta chain is a study of breast tumors, draining lymph nodes, adjacent tissues. Samples came from axillary lymph nodes draining the breast cancer. Each CDR3 protein is one row after TCRdb ran MiXCR on the multiplex PCR reads. The sample lists over 150,000 distinct CDR3 sequences; 33% were seen once. CDR1 MNHEY and CDR2 SMNVEV come from the germline V gene (reference sequence). With 5 bases removed from V and 2 bases from J, the gap between germline ends came to 12 bases. This CDR3 spans 15 amino acids. The sequenced material came from axillary lymph node tissue. This chain joins TRBV27 and TRBJ1-4; D is unclear. This clonotype originated in a female donor with breast cancer. Some clones in this sample may be carry-over from other donors' samples. CDR3: CASSLNIGTNEKLFF. The CDR3 DNA reads as TGTGCCAGCAGTCTCAATATCGGCACTAATGAAAAACTGTTTTTT.